The clone carrying this T cell receptor beta chain came up a few times. Its antigen remains unknown. This sample stems from a study of regulatory T cells in long-lasting Graves disease. Study conclusions and caveats: Persistent disease samples used TRBV28, TRBJ1-2 and TRBJ2-5 preferentially. Persistent Graves' patients possessed reduced TCR diversity relative to recently diagnosed ones.

Stated time point: newly diagnosed GD, antithyroid drugs for less than 3 months. From PBMCs, RNA was extracted and then used to make the TCR library. Arm-PCR of CDR3 regions with iRepertoire HTBI primers generated TCR beta libraries. TCRdb recomputed calls from the multiplex PCR reads with MiXCR, one row per CDR3 protein. Among some 600,000 distinct CDR3 sequences listed, about 16% were seen once. CDR1 is LNHDA and CDR2 is SQIVND in the germline V gene (reference sequence). This CDR3 is built from 16 residues. Trimming shortened V by 3 bases and J by 2 bases, and 17 bases separated the two germline ends. These data also featured in a second study, about T cells in Graves' hyperthyroidism and ophthalmopathy. From that second work: Within blood appeared most thyroid clonotypes that had expanded above 0.001.

The chain has TRBV19 and TRBJ2-7, with D possibly matching TRBD2 (6 bases). This TCR came from a man aged 18 to 29 with Graves disease. The source was peripheral blood mononuclear cells (PBMCs), collected at new diagnosis, from a patient treated with antithyroid drugs. CDR3 region: CASSISGTRITYEQYF. The CDR3 DNA sequence: TGTGCCAGTAGTATCTCCGGGACTCGCATAACCTACGAGCAGTACTTC.